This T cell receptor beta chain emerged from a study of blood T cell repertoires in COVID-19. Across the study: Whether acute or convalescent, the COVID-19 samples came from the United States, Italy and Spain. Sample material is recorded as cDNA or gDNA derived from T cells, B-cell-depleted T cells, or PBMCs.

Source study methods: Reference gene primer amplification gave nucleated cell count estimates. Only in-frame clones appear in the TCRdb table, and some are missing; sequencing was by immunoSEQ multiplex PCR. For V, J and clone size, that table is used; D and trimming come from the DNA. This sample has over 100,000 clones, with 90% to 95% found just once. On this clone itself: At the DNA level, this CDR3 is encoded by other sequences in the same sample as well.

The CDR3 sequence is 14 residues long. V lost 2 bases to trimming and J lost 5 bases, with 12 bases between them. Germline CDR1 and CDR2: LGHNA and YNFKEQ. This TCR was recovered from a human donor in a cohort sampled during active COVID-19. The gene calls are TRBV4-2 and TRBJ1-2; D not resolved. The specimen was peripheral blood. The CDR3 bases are TGTGCCAGCAGCCAACCCCGTTCCGGGTATGGCTACACCTTC. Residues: CASSQPRSGYGYTF.